This T cell receptor beta chain was identified in a study of T cell responses to AZD1222 COVID-19 vaccine. The study, taken as a whole, reports: As reported, nearly half of all spike-specific TCRs target variant regions that are unmutated.

TCRdb's copy holds only in-frame clones and misses some; the assay was immunoSEQ multiplex PCR. Among 100,000 or so clones, roughly 87% were seen once, and the ten largest hold around 5%. The CDR3 totals 15 residues. The V end was cut by 0 bases, the J end by 9 bases, with 17 bases between. Germline CDR1 reads LNHNV; CDR2 reads YYDKDF (reference sequence). In regard to this clone: Its matching antigen is unknown.

The TCR sequence derives from an adult in good health. This sequence joins TRBV15 and TRBJ1-2, with unresolved D. The input for sequencing was peripheral blood, taken on day 0 of AZD1222 vaccination. CDR3 sequence reads: CATSRDPSTTYSYTF. The CDR3 DNA reads as TGTGCCACCAGCAGAGATCCGTCAACCACTTATAGCTACACCTTC.